This TCR beta chain comes out of a study of cytomegalovirus exposure and HLA in healthy donors. This clone was seen a single time. PCR involved 60 Vbeta and 13 Jbeta primers. The table came from immunoSEQ multiplex PCR; TCRdb's copy has only in-frame clones and leaves some out. There are under 200,000 clones in the sample; around 88% occur only once, and around 0.3% lies in the top ten. The source of this sequence is a woman in her twenties or thirties in good health and CMV-seronegative. The sample comprised PBMCs.

The CDR3: CASSRRGGSYEQYF. CDR3 sequence (DNA): TGTGCCAGCAGTCGGAGGGGGGGGTCCTACGAGCAGTACTTC. The chain carries TRBV2 and TRBJ2-7, with a weak D call TRBD2 (7 bases). CDR1 is SNHLY, CDR2 FYNNEI, per germline. The CDR3 is 14 amino acids. V was trimmed by 5 bases and J by 1 base, leaving 12 bases between them.